The 26 T cell receptor beta chains below all came from one sample that was sequenced in a study of cytomegalovirus exposure and HLA in healthy donors. PCR employed 60 Vbeta and 13 Jbeta primers. Sequencing was performed with immunoSEQ multiplex PCR; in TCRdb, only in-frame clones are kept and a portion is missing. This table has 70,000 to 95,000 clones, around 80% appearing once. The source material was PBMCs. These receptors were collected from a man between 18 and 29 years old in good health and CMV-seronegative.

This rearrangement joins TRBV28 to TRBJ1-1, with D possibly matching TRBD1 (6 bases). CDR1 is MDHEN and CDR2 is SYDVKM in the germline V gene. The germline V and J ends were trimmed by 7 bases and 0 bases, with 9 bases remaining between them. CDR3 length: 13 residues. The CDR3 is CASTRDMNTEAFF. Written as DNA, the CDR3 is TGTGCCAGCACGAGGGACATGAACACTGAAGCTTTCTTT.

J is TRBJ2-7 and V is TRBV9; maybe TRBD1 (5 bases). V was shortened by 0 bases and J by 2 bases, with 12 bases between the two germline ends. The CDR3 is made up of 15 amino acids. CDR1 is SGDLS, CDR2 YYNGEE, per germline. CDR3: CASSVATGHPYEQYF. CDR3 sequence (DNA): TGTGCCAGCAGCGTAGCTACAGGACACCCCTACGAGCAGTACTTC.

This clone was counted only a few times. This sequence joins TRBV6-5 and TRBJ2-5; D might be TRBD1 (7 bases). The assigned J gene may be wrong: the sequence end matches TRBJ2-7 better. Germline loops: CDR1 MNHEY, CDR2 SVGAGI. The CDR3 has 14 residues. The CDR3 is CASSSRQGGDEQYF. CDR3 bases: TGTGCCAGCAGTTCTAGGCAGGGGGGCGACGAGCAGTACTTC.

The CDR3 nucleotides read TGTGCCAGCACCCCCGGGTCGGCGGTATCCTACGAGCAGTACTTC. Its translation is CASTPGSAVSYEQYF. The chain has TRBV7-9 and TRBJ2-7; D not resolved. Germline loops: CDR1 SEHNR, CDR2 FQNEAQ (reference sequence). The V and J ends lost 7 bases and 1 base respectively, with 17 bases between them. This CDR3 comprises 15 residues.

In DNA, the CDR3 is TGTGCCAGCAGTGCGTACTTTAATTCACCCCTCCACTTT. Protein: CASSAYFNSPLHF. The chain links TRBV5-6 to TRBJ1-6; unclear D gene. Germline assignment: CDR1 SGHDT and CDR2 YYEEEE. The CDR3 consists of 13 residues. Trimming took off 5 bases at V and 6 bases at J, with 9 bases between the two ends. The whole variable domain, filled in from reference TRBV5-6 and TRBJ1-6, reads DAGVTQSPTHLIKTRGQQVTLRCSPKSGHDTVSWYQQALGQGPQFIFQYYEEEERQRGNFPDRFSGHQFPNYSSELNVNALLLGDSALYLCASSAYFNSPLHFGNGTRLTVT.

The rearrangement joins TRBV10-2 to TRBJ1-2, with 9 bases lining up with TRBD1. J gave up 8 bases and V 4 bases, and 11 bases lay outside the gene matches. This CDR3 has 15 amino acids. Germline CDR1 and CDR2: WSHSY and SAAADI. CDR3: CASSVNYTGGWGYTF. Written as DNA, the CDR3 is TGCGCCAGCAGTGTCAACTACACAGGGGGCTGGGGCTACACCTTC.

Remarks on this clone: One end of the junction does not line up with germline, which may come from a read error. The chain carries TRBV5-4 and TRBJ2-1, with TRBD1 matching over 8 bases. Germline-derived CDR1 and CDR2 are SGHNT and YYREEE (reference sequence). The CDR3 is made up of 11 amino acids. The DNA of the CDR3 is TGTACCAGCAGCCTTGGACAGGGTGAACTCTTC. It translates to CTSSLGQGELF.

CDR3 amino acids: CASSSHPGLPTNEKLFF. The CDR3 DNA follows: TGTGCCAGCAGCAGTCACCCCGGACTTCCAACTAATGAAAAACTGTTTTTT. The chain joins TRBV7-9 to TRBJ1-4; D ambiguous. Germline V CDR1 and CDR2: SEHNR, FQNEAQ (reference sequence). The CDR3 is made up of 17 amino acids. V was clipped by 5 bases and J by 0 bases, with 16 bases between them.

This clone was counted a few times. This chain uses TRBV4-2 with TRBJ2-3; D remains unclear. The CDR3 is made up of 15 amino acids. The germline V and J ends were trimmed by 4 bases and 2 bases, with 13 bases remaining between them. Germline assignment: CDR1 LGHNA and CDR2 YNFKEQ. The CDR3 here is CASSPAASLTDTQYF. CDR3 DNA: TGTGCCAGCAGCCCCGCAGCGTCCCTCACAGATACGCAGTATTTT.

V gene TRBV19 combines with J gene TRBJ1-2; TRBD1 is a possible D gene (5 bases). Trimming stripped 1 base from V and 4 bases from J, with 7 bases between. The CDR3 contains 13 residues. Germline lookup yields CDR1 LNHDA and CDR2 SQIVND (reference sequence). The CDR3 loop is CASSIVRGYGYTF. DNA for the CDR3: TGTGCCAGTAGTATAGTTAGGGGCTATGGCTACACCTTC.

This chain uses TRBV2 with TRBJ1-1; D is unresolved. CDR3 length: 12 amino acids. Trimming took 7 bases from V and 4 from J, leaving 10 bases between them. Germline V CDR1 and CDR2: SNHLY, FYNNEI. The CDR3 loop reads CASMVGATEAFF. In DNA, the CDR3 is TGTGCCAGCATGGTAGGAGCCACTGAAGCTTTCTTT.

The chain employs TRBV11-3 and TRBJ2-3; 10 bases match TRBD2. The CDR3 contains 17 residues. Unmatched junction bases numbered 4, after V lost 1 base and J lost 0 bases. Germline loops: CDR1 SGHNT, CDR2 YENEEA. The CDR3: CASSLGLAGVSTDTQYF. The DNA of the CDR3 is TGTGCCAGCAGCTTAGGCCTAGCGGGGGTGAGCACAGATACGCAGTATTTT.

This clone was counted only a few times. This chain connects TRBV4-2 to TRBJ2-1; D not resolved. This CDR3 is built from 16 residues. The germline V gene encodes CDR1 LGHNA and CDR2 YNFKEQ. The V gene lost 0 bases and the J gene lost 10 bases, with 19 bases spanning the gap. The CDR3 spells CASSQDADSPAREQFF. CDR3 DNA: TGTGCCAGCAGCCAAGATGCTGATAGCCCAGCCCGGGAGCAGTTCTTC.

The rearrangement joins TRBV25-1 to TRBJ2-1; D is perhaps TRBD2 (6 bases). The CDR3 is 15 residues long. Germline V gene sequence: CDR1 MGHDK, CDR2 SYGVNS. The germline V and J ends were trimmed by 6 bases and 5 bases, with 17 bases remaining between them. The chain's CDR3 is CASSLPYGGNNEQFF. DNA for the CDR3: TGTGCCAGCAGCCTCCCTTATGGCGGGAACAATGAGCAGTTCTTC.

CDR3 sequence (DNA): TGTGCCAGCAGTTTGTCGATTAGGGAAGGGGATGAGCAGTTCTTC. Translating it yields CASSLSIREGDEQFF. The V call is TRBV6-6, the J call TRBJ2-1; D possibly corresponds to TRBD1 (5 bases). Germline CDR1 MNHNY, CDR2 SVGAGI (reference sequence). The CDR3 is 15 amino acids. The V end was cut by 4 bases, the J end by 8 bases, with 18 bases between.

The chain joins TRBV9 to TRBJ2-3; perhaps TRBD2 as D (6 bases). Germline lookup yields CDR1 SGDLS and CDR2 YYNGEE. V lost 2 bases to trimming and J lost 2 bases, with 9 bases between them. The CDR3 totals 14 residues. The CDR3 bases are TGTGCCAGCAGCGTGGGACTCCACACAGATACGCAGTATTTT. Protein product: CASSVGLHTDTQYF. Based on the CDR3 plus reference TRBV9 and TRBJ2-3, the full variable domain is DSGVTQTPKHLITATGQRVTLRCSPRSGDLSVYWYQQSLDQGLQFLIQYYNGEERAKGNILERFSAQQFPDLHSELNLSSLELGDSALYFCASSVGLHTDTQYFGPGTRLTVL.

Only one count was recorded for this clone. The CDR3 coding sequence is TGTGCCAGCAGTTCGGGACTCCCGGGGGTAGCTTTCTTT. It is translated as CASSSGLPGVAFF. This chain uses TRBV27 with TRBJ1-1; tentatively, D is TRBD1 (5 bases). The CDR3 has 13 residues. V was trimmed by 4 bases and J by 10 bases, leaving 16 bases between them. Germline V CDR1 and CDR2: MNHEY, SMNVEV (reference sequence).

The V gene is TRBV11-2, the J gene TRBJ2-1; 10 positions match TRBD2. The CDR3 is 18 amino acids. V was clipped by 4 bases and J by 3 bases; unmatched bases: 12. Germline values: CDR1 SGHAT, CDR2 FQNNGV. CDR3 protein: CASSSPRKSGGGYNEQFF. CDR3 DNA sequence: TGTGCCAGCAGCTCCCCGAGAAAGAGCGGGGGGGGCTACAATGAGCAGTTCTTC.

The chain recombines TRBV15 with TRBJ2-2, with D hard to call. The V gene lost 1 base and the J gene lost 3 bases, with 12 bases spanning the gap. From germline, CDR1 is LNHNV and CDR2 YYDKDF (reference sequence). CDR3 length: 16 residues. This CDR3 is CATSRVQRDYTGELFF. CDR3 coding DNA: TGTGCCACCAGCAGAGTCCAGCGTGACTACACCGGGGAGCTGTTTTTT.

The chain joins TRBV25-1 to TRBJ1-2; 9 positions match TRBD1. Germline V gives CDR1 MGHDK, CDR2 SYGVNS. CDR3 length: 13 residues. Trimming removed 2 bases from V and 5 bases from J; junction bases left unmatched: 0. CDR3 sequence reads: CASSEDRGYGYTF. CDR3 coding DNA: TGTGCCAGCAGTGAAGACAGGGGGTATGGCTACACCTTC.

The chain has TRBV6-5 and TRBJ1-4, with D possibly TRBD1 on 5 matching bases. V lost 0 bases and J lost 6, with 14 bases in between. CDR1 MNHEY and CDR2 SVGAGI come from the germline V gene. This CDR3 is 16 amino acids long. CDR3 nucleotide sequence: TGTGCCAGCAGTTACTCCCTCGGGGGAGGGGATGAAAAACTGTTTTTT. Translation gives CASSYSLGGGDEKLFF.

The rearrangement links TRBV5-1 to TRBJ1-3; possibly TRBD1 for D (6 bases). V shed 0 bases and J shed 0 bases, with 10 bases lying between them. CDR1 is SGHRS, CDR2 YFSETQ, per germline. The CDR3 covers 16 residues. CDR3 nucleotides: TGCGCCAGCAGCTTGGGGGGACAAAACTCTGGAAACACCATATATTTT. The encoded protein is CASSLGGQNSGNTIYF. The variable domain in full, completed from reference TRBV5-1 and TRBJ1-3, reads KAGVTQTPRYLIKTRGQQVTLSCSPISGHRSVSWYQQTPGQGLQFLFEYFSETQRNKGNFPGRFSGRQFSNSRSEMNVSTLELGDSALYLCASSLGGQNSGNTIYFGEGSWLTVV.

The V and J genes are TRBV19 and TRBJ1-1, with D tentatively TRBD1 (6 bases). The CDR3 consists of 13 residues. Between the trimmed V and J ends, which lost 9 bases and 4 bases, there was a span of 15 bases. Looked up from germline, CDR1 is LNHDA and CDR2 is SQIVND (reference sequence). The CDR3 DNA sequence: TGTGCCAGCACAGGGCCTTTGGGCACTGAAGCTTTCTTT. This encodes CASTGPLGTEAFF. Combining the CDR3 with reference TRBV19 and TRBJ1-1 gives the whole variable domain DGGITQSPKYLFRKEGQNVTLSCEQNLNHDAMYWYRQDPGQGLRLIYYSQIVNDFQKGDIAEGYSVSREKKESFPLTVTSAQKNPTAFYLCASTGPLGTEAFFGQGTRLTVV.

The sample holds one count of this clone. The CDR3: CASSQVIGQGNQPQHF. In nucleotides, the CDR3 is TGCGCCAGCAGCCAAGTCATTGGACAGGGCAATCAGCCCCAGCATTTT. The chain joins TRBV4-1 to TRBJ1-5; 7 bases map to TRBD1. V lost 1 base, J lost 2 bases, and 5 bases stayed unmatched. Germline CDR1 reads MGHRA; CDR2 reads YSYEKL. The CDR3 consists of 16 residues.

The chain combines TRBV10-1 with TRBJ2-1; 7 bases fit TRBD2. The junction had 5 bases not matched to a gene; V was cut back by 0 bases and J by 12 bases. The CDR3 is made up of 13 amino acids. Per germline, CDR1 WNHNN and CDR2 SYGVQD (reference sequence). The CDR3 region is CASSESRLAWQFF. In DNA, the CDR3 is TGCGCCAGCAGTGAGTCCAGACTAGCTTGGCAGTTCTTC.

The chain uses TRBV9 and TRBJ2-2; 10 positions match TRBD1. Germline assignment: CDR1 SGDLS and CDR2 YYNGEE. The J segment lost 3 bases and the V segment lost 2 bases, leaving 1 base of the junction unmatched. The CDR3 runs to 15 residues. The CDR3 region has the DNA TGTGCCAGCAGCGTTGGGACAGGGGACACCGGGGAGCTGTTTTTT. Amino acid sequence: CASSVGTGDTGELFF.